The clone carrying this TCR beta chain showed up many times. Its specificity is unknown. Time point reported: newly diagnosed GD, antithyroid drugs for less than 3 months. PBMC RNA served as the TCR library source. The record originates from a study of regulatory T cells in long-lasting Graves disease. General observations from the study: Possibly, accuracy suffered from the small sample size.

V lost 6 bases to trimming and J lost 6 bases, with 19 bases between them. Looked up from germline, CDR1 is SNHLY and CDR2 is FYNNEI. The CDR3 runs to 15 residues. The authors built TCR beta libraries using iRepertoire HTBI primers and Arm-PCR of CDR3 regions. Methods used by the authors: Identification of gene segments yielded around 63 TRBV and 14 to 15 TRBJ across samples. One entry per CDR3 protein, called by TCRdb with MiXCR from the multiplex PCR reads. The V and J calls here are based on TCRdb, not the publication. The table shows hundreds of thousands of distinct CDR3 sequences, with around 15% occurring only once.

This chain links TRBV2 with TRBJ2-3; D is perhaps TRBD1 or TRBD2 (6 bases each). The source was peripheral blood mononuclear cells (PBMCs), collected at new diagnosis, from a patient treated with antithyroid drugs. The clonotype was recovered from a female donor with Graves disease. CDR3 sequence reads: CASSLRGGPGDTQYF. CDR3 nucleotides: TGTGCCAGCAGCTTACGAGGGGGGCCGGGGGATACGCAGTATTTT.